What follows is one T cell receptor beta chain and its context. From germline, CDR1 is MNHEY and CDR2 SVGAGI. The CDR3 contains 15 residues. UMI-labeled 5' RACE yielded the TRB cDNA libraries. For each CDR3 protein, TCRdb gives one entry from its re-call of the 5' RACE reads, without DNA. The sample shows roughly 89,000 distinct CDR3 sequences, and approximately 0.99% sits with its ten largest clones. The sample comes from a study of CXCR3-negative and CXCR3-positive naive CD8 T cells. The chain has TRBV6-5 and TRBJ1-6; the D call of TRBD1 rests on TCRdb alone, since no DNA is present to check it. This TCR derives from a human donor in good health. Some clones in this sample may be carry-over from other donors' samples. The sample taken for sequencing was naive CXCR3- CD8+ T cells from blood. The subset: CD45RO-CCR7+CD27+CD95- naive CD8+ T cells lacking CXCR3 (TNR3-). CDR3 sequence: CASSISRGYNSPLHF.